The entry below gives a single TCR beta chain sequence along with its context. Its antigen is unknown. Regions amplified from RNA transcripts were the TCR beta CDR3 regions. During a first-round RT-PCR of the TCR CDR3, the HTBI primer set was used. TCRdb re-derived calls from the multiplex PCR reads in MiXCR, one entry per CDR3 protein. The sample carries 240,000 or so distinct CDR3 sequences, approximately 16% recorded once. Trimming left V 4 bases short and J 1 base short, with 14 bases between. Germline values: CDR1 SGDLS, CDR2 YYNGEE. CDR3 length: 15 amino acids. The data were obtained in a study of T cells in Graves' hyperthyroidism and ophthalmopathy. Broader study findings: Expanded thyroid clonotypes (above 0.001) were mostly also found in blood.

This sequence was found in a woman between 18 and 29 years old with Graves' ophthalmopathy. The rearrangement uses TRBV9 and TRBJ2-5, with D possibly matching TRBD2 (5 bases). Sequenced: blood. The CDR3 region is CASSPSPGFQETQYF. The CDR3 DNA reads as TGTGCCAGCAGCCCAAGTCCGGGATTCCAAGAGACCCAGTACTTC.